This T cell receptor beta chain comes out of a study of blood T cell repertoires in COVID-19 (dated by TCRdb to 2019 to 2021). A note on the overall study: Collaborator samples came from the United States, Italy and Spain and covered acute and convalescent phases of COVID-19. The prospective study material was composed of cDNA or gDNA derived from T cells, B-cell-depleted T cells, or PBMCs. Subjects who had been exposed to COVID-19, were actively infected with it, or had recovered from it provided the deeply sampled blood TCRbeta repertoires that made up the dataset. The repertoires were released in a freely available public database intended as a resource for research on the immune response to SARS-CoV-2. The samples were drawn from the first 160 participants of the ongoing ImmuneRACE study and from over a thousand subjects provided by 6 global collaborators. Sample metadata almost always included a de-identified subject ID, COVID-19 status, age in years and sex. HLA class I and class II types, where available, came from metadata supplied by the sample provider rather than from assay-based typing. Findings and caveats that apply to the study as a whole: The quantity of clinical and demographic metadata differed by source and by participant and was supplied without curation.

TCRbeta CDR3 regions were amplified from genomic DNA by means of the immunoSEQ Assay, a bias-controlled multiplex PCR. As for the original processing: The number of nucleated cells in each sample was estimated by amplification of reference gene primers within the assay. To quantify the absolute abundance of each unique TCRbeta CDR3 rearrangement, sequence reads were collapsed and filtered. Productive Simpson clonality was computed per sample as the square root of Simpson's diversity index over productive rearrangements. The immuneACCESS repertoire file appears here via TCRdb, limited to in-frame rearrangements. These files lack a portion of the clones; in checked studies, under half of the deficit traces to unresolved V genes, and the cause of the others is not known. For V, J and clone size, that table is used; D and trimming come from the DNA. The sample records nearly 250,000 clones, roughly 83% of which are singletons. The ten largest clones represent 5% to 7% of the sample.

One collaborating source in Seattle enrolled patients during active infection and followed them longitudinally through the course of disease. Collaborating institutions collected whole blood in K2EDTA tubes following their own protocols. Collaborator samples were shipped for TCRbeta analysis as frozen whole blood, isolated PBMCs, or DNA extracted from either sample type. In the case of this clone: What antigen it recognizes has not been identified. No base quality values were provided; no much bigger clone lies one nucleotide off.

The germline V gene specifies KGHSH as CDR1 and LQKENI as CDR2. The CDR3 runs 17 amino acids, cysteine and phenylalanine included. The only DNA kept is the CDR3, 51 bases in frame from the first base. V trim: 3 bases; J trim: 4 bases; unmatched bases: 14. The sample taken for sequencing was peripheral blood. The receptor was isolated from a woman aged 80 or older with COVID-19, enrolled during active disease. This chain is built from TRBV18 and TRBJ1-1, with TRBD1 matching 7 junction bases. At the DNA level, the sequence is TGTGCCAGCTCACCTAAGGGGGCGAGGGGGTCAAGCACTGAAGCTTTCTTT. This gives the protein CASSPKGARGSSTEAFF.